Following are 14 T cell receptor beta chains from one sample sequenced in a study of beta chain features in type 1 diabetes (dated by TCRdb to about 2018). Preparation of the library involved the immunoSEQ multiplex PCR assay. The entire amount of isolated RNA was reverse transcribed using the High Capacity cDNA Reverse Transcription Kit, so the sequenced TCRB transcripts were expressed ones. In TCRdb, the immuneACCESS table is reduced to in-frame sequences with V and J assigned. These tables do not hold every clone; where another copy was compared, an unresolved V gene accounts for under half, and the others remain unexplained. Within this sample are 130,000 or so clones, with approximately 10% of them counted one time only. 0.65% to 0.75% of the sample goes to the ten largest clones. Their recognized antigens are unknown. What the research found in general, with its limitations: A moderate but significant shortening of TCRB CDR3 length was observed in type 1 diabetes patients in all four CD4+ subsets.

Sequencing used central memory CD4+ T cells from blood. These receptors all come from a man aged 25-45 years with type 1 diabetes.

About this clone: A junction end diverges from the germline sequence, so it may reflect a read error. The same CDR3 is also encoded by other DNA sequences in this sample. The rearrangement links TRBV5-1 to TRBJ1-2; TRBD1 aligns across 7 bases. The germline V gene has CDR1 SGHRS and CDR2 YFSETQ. The CDR3 sequence is 14 residues long. The DNA of the CDR3 is TGTGCCAGCAGCTCCTCACAGGGGTTCCATGGCTACACCTTC. This codes for CASSSSQGFHGYTF.

V is TRBV7-9 and J is TRBJ1-2; 7 bases are shared with TRBD1. V lost 3 bases and J lost 4; bases outside the gene matches: 8. The CDR3 has 15 residues. Germline V lookup: CDR1 SEHNR, CDR2 FQNEAQ (reference sequence). Here the CDR3 reads CASSFRDSSVYGYTF. In nucleotides, the CDR3 is TGTGCCAGCAGCTTCCGGGACAGCTCGGTCTATGGCTACACCTTC.

This clone was seen a few times. The chain joins TRBV5-6 to TRBJ2-1; TRBD2 is a possible D gene (5 bases). CDR1 SGHDT and CDR2 YYEEEE come from the germline V gene. The CDR3 runs 18 residues. Trimming pared 4 bases from V and 0 bases from J, leaving 20 bases between. CDR3 sequence reads: CASSLPYRAASSYNEQFF. DNA of the CDR3: TGTGCCAGCAGCCTGCCCTACCGAGCGGCGAGCTCCTACAATGAGCAGTTCTTC.

This clone has a handful of counts. The V and J genes are TRBV2 and TRBJ1-2, with TRBD1 as a possible D gene (5 bases). The CDR3 runs to 11 residues. From germline, CDR1 is SNHLY and CDR2 FYNNEI. V was clipped by 9 bases and J by 8 bases, with 13 bases between them. The CDR3 region has the DNA TGTGCCAGGTTACAGGCGGGAGGCTACACCTTC. It codes for CARLQAGGYTF. Drawing the rest from reference TRBV2 and TRBJ1-2, the complete variable domain is EPEVTQTPSHQVTQMGQEVILRCVPISNHLYFYWYRQILGQKVEFLVSFYNNEISEKSEIFDDQFSVERPDGSNFTLKIRSTKLEDSAMYFCARLQAGGYTFGSGTRLTVV.

J is TRBJ1-2 and V is TRBV2; D may be TRBD1 (5 bases). The CDR3 has 12 residues. V was cut by 4 bases and J by 7 bases, with 10 bases left in between. CDR1 SNHLY and CDR2 FYNNEI come from the germline V gene. The CDR3 loop is CASSGSGAGYTF. CDR3 coding DNA: TGTGCCAGCAGTGGGAGCGGGGCTGGCTACACCTTC.

This chain links TRBV6-5 with TRBJ1-6, with 7 bases lining up with TRBD1. With 6 bases clipped from V and 8 bases from J, the junction kept 10 bases outside the gene matches. The CDR3 is made up of 15 amino acids. Germline lookup yields CDR1 MNHEY and CDR2 SVGAGI. In nucleotides, the CDR3 is TGTGCCAGCAGAAGAGTCCCGGGACAGTATTCACCCCTCCACTTT. Protein: CASRRVPGQYSPLHF.

There are a few counts of this clone. The chain uses TRBV9 and TRBJ2-2; 9 nucleotides match TRBD1. The germline CDR1 and CDR2 sequences are SGDLS and YYNGEE. The CDR3 extends over 14 amino acids. V lost 4 bases and J lost 7; bases outside the gene matches: 5. CDR3 residues: CASSWTGESGELFF. Written as DNA, the CDR3 is TGTGCCAGCAGCTGGACAGGGGAAAGCGGGGAGCTGTTTTTT.

This clone was detected only a few times. The chain combines TRBV2 with TRBJ1-5, with 10 bases fitting TRBD1. The CDR3 has 13 amino acids. The V gene end was trimmed by 6 bases and the J gene end by 6 bases; junction bases not matched to a gene: 2. Per the germline V gene, CDR1 is SNHLY and CDR2 is FYNNEI. The CDR3 DNA follows: TGTGCCAGCAGAGGGACAGGGGTTCAGCCCCAGCATTTT. It specifies CASRGTGVQPQHF.

This clone has only a few counts. The chain is built from TRBV6-6 and TRBJ1-6; weak D call: TRBD1 (5 bases). Germline values: CDR1 MNHNY, CDR2 SVGAGI (reference sequence). The ends were cut back, 4 bases at V and 7 bases at J, with 14 bases in the middle. The CDR3 loop spans 15 amino acids. The CDR3 DNA sequence: TGTGCCAGCAGTTCAGCAGCGCCAGGGAATTCACCCCTCCACTTT. Protein: CASSSAAPGNSPLHF.

This chain joins TRBV5-4 and TRBJ2-3, with a weak D call TRBD2 (5 bases). The germline V gene encodes CDR1 SGHNT and CDR2 YYREEE (reference sequence). This CDR3 is built from 15 residues. V lost 2 bases to trimming and J lost 0 bases, with 10 bases between them. The CDR3 DNA follows: TGTGCCAGCAGCTTATCGACTATTAGCACAGATACGCAGTATTTT. It yields the protein CASSLSTISTDTQYF.

This clone occurred a few times. The chain links TRBV5-1 to TRBJ2-7; D perhaps matches TRBD1 (6 bases). V lost 5 bases and J 10 bases, leaving 13 bases between the germline ends. The CDR3 totals 11 residues. Looked up from germline, CDR1 is SGHRS and CDR2 is YFSETQ. The CDR3 here is CASRGPGQQYF. CDR3 sequence (DNA): TGCGCCAGCAGGGGACCGGGACAACAGTACTTC.

The chain uses TRBV7-3 and TRBJ2-7; 7 bases align to TRBD1. With 0 bases clipped from V and 3 bases from J, the junction kept 2 bases outside the gene matches. The CDR3 length is 14 residues. Germline values: CDR1 SGHTA, CDR2 FQGTGA. The CDR3 spells CASSLTGQSYEQYF. The CDR3 bases are TGTGCCAGCAGCTTAACGGGACAGAGCTACGAGCAGTACTTC.

This clone was detected only a few times. The rearrangement joins TRBV10-3 to TRBJ2-2, with D possibly matching TRBD1 (6 bases). The CDR3 runs 16 residues. V shed 4 bases and J shed 0 bases, with 12 bases lying between them. Per the germline V gene, CDR1 is ENHRY and CDR2 is SYGVKD. The CDR3 reads CAISATDSPNTGELFF. DNA of the CDR3: TGTGCCATCAGTGCGACGGACAGTCCGAACACCGGGGAGCTGTTTTTT.

This clone was counted a few times. The genes are TRBV18 and TRBJ2-7; 8 bases match TRBD1. The CDR3 sequence is 14 residues long. Unmatched junction bases numbered 4, after V lost 4 bases and J lost 2 bases. The germline V gene encodes CDR1 KGHSH and CDR2 LQKENI. The CDR3 sequence: CASSRGQGAYEQYF. The CDR3 DNA reads TGTGCCAGCTCACGAGGACAGGGTGCCTACGAGCAGTACTTC.